A single sample is the source of the 29 T cell receptor beta chains below, sequenced in a study of cytomegalovirus exposure and HLA in healthy donors. The primer mix had 60 Vbeta and 13 Jbeta primers. The method was immunoSEQ multiplex PCR; TCRdb's version includes in-frame clones alone and lacks a portion of them. The sample has about 150,000 clones. Specimen: PBMCs. These receptors were taken from a woman aged 50 to 60 in good health and CMV-seronegative.

The chain links TRBV28 to TRBJ2-5, with D tentatively TRBD1 (6 bases). CDR3 length equals 16 residues. V was shortened by 8 bases and J by 5 bases, with 24 bases between the two germline ends. Per germline, CDR1 MDHEN and CDR2 SYDVKM. In DNA form, the CDR3 reads TGTGCCAGCGGAAAGACAGGCGGTTCGGTGGGGGAGACCCAGTACTTC. Protein: CASGKTGGSVGETQYF.

The chain employs TRBV9 and TRBJ2-7; TRBD1 matches 8 bases. CDR3 length: 15 amino acids. Germline V gene lookup returns CDR1 SGDLS and CDR2 YYNGEE. With 4 bases clipped from V and 6 bases from J, the junction kept 12 bases outside the gene matches. Here the CDR3 reads CASSSRDRFWGEQYF. Written as DNA, the CDR3 is TGTGCCAGCAGCTCCCGGGACAGGTTTTGGGGCGAGCAGTACTTC.

The chain employs TRBV19 and TRBJ2-1, with D possibly matching TRBD2 (5 bases). The CDR3 length is 17 residues. V lost 0 bases and J lost 6, with 18 bases in between. Germline loops: CDR1 LNHDA, CDR2 SQIVND (reference sequence). The CDR3 DNA is TGTGCCAGTAGTATAGATCACGCGGGCAACCATCTCAATGAGCAGTTCTTC. It translates to CASSIDHAGNHLNEQFF.

The J gene is TRBJ2-1, the V gene TRBV2; 8 bases agree with TRBD2. This CDR3 spans 14 amino acids. J gave up 9 bases and V 2 bases, and 6 bases lay outside the gene matches. Looked up from germline, CDR1 is SNHLY and CDR2 is FYNNEI. DNA for the CDR3: TGTGCCAGCAGTGAACCGAAAACTAGCGGTGAGCAGTTCTTC. Residues: CASSEPKTSGEQFF.

The gene calls are TRBV19 and TRBJ1-4, with no clear D. The CDR3 consists of 15 residues. Deletions cut 4 bases from V and 0 bases from J, with 9 bases between. The germline V gene encodes CDR1 LNHDA and CDR2 SQIVND (reference sequence). Here the CDR3 reads CASSTFLATNEKLFF. The CDR3 DNA is TGTGCCAGTAGTACCTTCCTTGCAACTAATGAAAAACTGTTTTTT.

The chain carries TRBV4-2 and TRBJ1-2; TRBD1 matches at 8 bases. The J segment lost 3 bases and the V segment lost 0 bases, leaving 3 bases of the junction unmatched. CDR1 and CDR2 from the germline V gene are LGHNA and YNFKEQ. The CDR3 spans 15 residues. The CDR3: CASSQDRGQDYGYTF. In DNA, the CDR3 is TGTGCCAGCAGCCAAGACAGGGGGCAAGACTATGGCTACACCTTC.

The chain carries TRBV5-4 and TRBJ1-6, with D unresolved. The CDR3 has 14 amino acids. Germline CDR1 SGHNT, CDR2 YYREEE (reference sequence). Trimming pared 2 bases from V and 7 bases from J, leaving 10 bases between. CDR3 region: CASSFRGENSPLHF. The CDR3 coding sequence is TGTGCCAGCAGCTTCCGTGGAGAGAATTCACCCCTCCACTTT.

The V and J genes are TRBV19 and TRBJ2-5; TRBD2 matches at 7 bases. Germline values: CDR1 LNHDA, CDR2 SQIVND (reference sequence). J lost 5 bases, V lost 4 bases, and 7 bases had no gene match. This CDR3 spans 14 amino acids. CDR3 sequence (DNA): TGTGCCAGTAGTAGGGGGGGAAATAGTGAGACCCAGTACTTC. Translation: CASSRGGNSETQYF.

V and J are TRBV5-1 and TRBJ1-2; D is possibly TRBD1 (6 bases). The CDR3 length is 15 residues. Germline V CDR1 and CDR2: SGHRS, YFSETQ. V lost 0 bases, J lost 2 bases, and 11 bases lay in between. The CDR3 coding sequence is TGCGCCAGCAGCTTGGCCTCGGGACACAACTATGGCTACACCTTC. Amino acids: CASSLASGHNYGYTF.

This chain uses TRBV19 with TRBJ1-1, with TRBD1 matching 9 bases. Germline V gene lookup returns CDR1 LNHDA and CDR2 SQIVND (reference sequence). The CDR3 consists of 17 residues. The ends lost 7 bases at V and 0 bases at J; junction bases unmatched: 12. CDR3 protein: CASTRTGGSSMNTEAFF. CDR3 DNA: TGTGCCAGTACCAGAACAGGGGGCAGTTCCATGAACACTGAAGCTTTCTTT.

The genes are TRBV7-8 and TRBJ2-1, with 9 bases aligning to TRBD2. The trim removed 2 bases at V and 3 bases at J, leaving 2 bases unmatched. The length of the CDR3 is 15 residues. Germline assignment: CDR1 SGHVS and CDR2 FQNEAQ. The chain's CDR3 is CASSLLAGFYNEQFF. The CDR3 region has the DNA TGTGCCAGCAGCTTACTAGCGGGGTTCTACAATGAGCAGTTCTTC.

The V and J genes are TRBV19 and TRBJ2-7; 9 bases match TRBD2. The J segment lost 0 bases and the V segment lost 6 bases, leaving 9 bases of the junction unmatched. Germline V gene sequence: CDR1 LNHDA, CDR2 SQIVND (reference sequence). This CDR3 has 16 residues. As DNA, the CDR3 is TGTGCCAGTAGACGGCGGGGGGGAGCAAACTCCTACGAGCAGTACTTC. Translated: CASRRRGGANSYEQYF.

The V and J genes are TRBV7-9 and TRBJ2-5; the D gene is possibly TRBD1 (6 bases). The CDR3 length is 14 residues. The germline gives CDR1 SEHNR, CDR2 FQNEAQ (reference sequence). Trimming removed 5 bases from V and 5 bases from J, with 15 bases in between. CDR3 sequence reads: CASSPSGVAETQYF. The CDR3, as DNA: TGTGCCAGCAGCCCCTCAGGGGTGGCGGAGACCCAGTACTTC.

This chain connects TRBV14 to TRBJ2-1; 9 bases map to TRBD2. The CDR3 totals 15 residues. CDR1 is SGHDN and CDR2 is FVKESK in the germline V gene. Trimming removed 4 bases from V and 7 bases from J; junction bases left unmatched: 8. The CDR3: CASSLSGLAYNEQFF. In nucleotides, the CDR3 is TGTGCCAGCAGCCTCTCGGGACTAGCTTATAATGAGCAGTTCTTC.

The chain recombines TRBV5-6 with TRBJ2-7, with D tentatively TRBD1 (6 bases). There are 14 residues in the CDR3. Germline loops: CDR1 SGHDT, CDR2 YYEEEE. V was clipped by 4 bases and J by 4 bases, with 15 bases between them. CDR3 in DNA: TGTGCCAGCAGCATCTGGACAGATGCTTACGAGCAGTACTTC. Translating it yields CASSIWTDAYEQYF.

J is TRBJ1-1 and V is TRBV28; perhaps TRBD1 as D (6 bases). Per germline, CDR1 MDHEN and CDR2 SYDVKM. The CDR3 length is 17 residues. V gave up 1 base and J gave up 1 base, with 16 bases separating them. CDR3 sequence: CASSLFGHRAQNTEAFF. CDR3 in DNA: TGTGCCAGCAGTTTATTCGGCCACAGGGCCCAGAACACTGAAGCTTTCTTT.

The rearrangement links TRBV28 to TRBJ2-1; a weak D match, TRBD2 (6 bases). The length of the CDR3 is 15 residues. Trimming took off 6 bases at V and 6 bases at J, with 18 bases between the two ends. Germline V CDR1 and CDR2: MDHEN, SYDVKM. The CDR3 DNA sequence: TGTGCCAGCAGGTCGCGGGACCTGACGTTCAATGAGCAGTTCTTC. Its translation: CASRSRDLTFNEQFF.

The rearrangement links TRBV7-6 to TRBJ2-2; 7 nucleotides line up with TRBD2. Losses at the gene ends were 5 bases for V and 3 bases for J; bases not matched to a gene: 6. The CDR3 runs to 15 residues. Germline V gene data show CDR1 as SGHVS and CDR2 as FNYEAQ. In nucleotides, the CDR3 is TGTGCCAGCAGCCGATTGGGGGGGGACACCGGGGAGCTGTTTTTT. Residues: CASSRLGGDTGELFF.

This chain uses TRBV28 with TRBJ1-1, with D maybe TRBD1 (6 bases). Trimming removed 5 bases at V and 7 bases at J, with 14 bases between. The CDR3 loop spans 13 amino acids. CDR1 and CDR2 (germline): MDHEN, SYDVKM. CDR3 in amino acids: CASSPGGRSEAFF. The CDR3 region has the DNA TGTGCCAGCAGTCCGGGGGGCAGAAGTGAAGCTTTCTTT.

This CDR3 reads CASSQVGGSGSSYEQYF. The CDR3, as DNA: TGTGCCAGCAGCCAAGTCGGAGGTAGCGGGTCCTCCTACGAGCAGTACTTC. V is TRBV4-2 and J is TRBJ2-7, with TRBD2 matching over 7 bases. With 1 base clipped from V and 0 bases from J, the junction kept 9 bases outside the gene matches. The CDR3 covers 17 residues. The V gene's germline CDR1 is LGHNA and CDR2 YNFKEQ.

The chain recombines TRBV27 with TRBJ2-7; TRBD2 matches 11 bases. The CDR3 runs to 16 residues. With V trimmed by 10 bases and J by 1 base, 12 bases remained unmatched. CDR1 and CDR2 from the germline V gene are MNHEY and SMNVEV (reference sequence). The CDR3 coding sequence is TGTGCCACCTCGAGTTGGGGACTAGCGGCTTCCTACGAGCAGTACTTC. Translating gives CATSSWGLAASYEQYF.

For this clone: An end of the junction differs from the germline gene, which may be a read error. The V call is TRBV5-1, the J call TRBJ1-1; D uncertain. The CDR3 contains 15 residues. Germline V gives CDR1 SGHRS, CDR2 YFSETQ. This CDR3 is CASSFNRLMNSEAFF. CDR3 in DNA: TGCGCCAGCAGCTTTAATCGCCTCATGAACTCTGAAGCTTTCTTT.

The V and J genes are TRBV7-9 and TRBJ1-3; TRBD1 matches 8 bases. Germline assignment: CDR1 SEHNR and CDR2 FQNEAQ (reference sequence). V lost 4 bases to trimming and J lost 4 bases; unmatched junction nucleotides: 12. This CDR3 is built from 17 residues. CDR3 amino acids: CASSSPRTGTGGNTIYF. The CDR3 DNA reads as TGTGCCAGCAGCTCGCCCAGGACAGGGACGGGAGGAAACACCATATATTTT.

The chain has TRBV2 and TRBJ2-7; 13 bases fit TRBD2. Germline CDR1 reads SNHLY; CDR2 reads FYNNEI. The CDR3 consists of 15 residues. With 7 bases clipped from V and 5 bases from J, the junction kept 8 bases outside the gene matches. The chain's CDR3 is CASTPGLAGPDEQYF. CDR3 nucleotide sequence: TGTGCCAGCACCCCGGGACTAGCGGGACCGGACGAGCAGTACTTC.

The J gene is TRBJ1-1, the V gene TRBV5-1; 12 bases match TRBD1. Germline V gene data show CDR1 as SGHRS and CDR2 as YFSETQ. The V and J ends lost 3 bases and 7 bases, in that order; junction bases with no gene match: 10. The CDR3 loop spans 16 amino acids. The CDR3 nucleotides read TGCGCCAGCAGCTCACAATGGGACAGGGGGCTTGGTGAAGCTTTCTTT. Protein: CASSSQWDRGLGEAFF.

The chain uses TRBV7-7 and TRBJ2-5; perhaps TRBD1 as D (5 bases). Germline CDR1 is SSHAT and CDR2 is FNYEAQ (reference sequence). The CDR3 covers 13 residues. V lost 4 bases and J 0 bases, leaving 6 bases between the germline ends. CDR3 coding DNA: TGTGCCAGCAGCTGGACAAACCAAGAGACCCAGTACTTC. This codes for CASSWTNQETQYF.

V is TRBV18 and J is TRBJ1-4, with 7 nucleotides matching TRBD1. The germline V gene has CDR1 KGHSH and CDR2 LQKENI. The CDR3 extends over 15 amino acids. J gave up 6 bases and V 2 bases, and 6 bases lay outside the gene matches. In DNA form, the CDR3 reads TGTGCCAGCTCACCATCCCGAACAGGGGATGAAAAACTGTTTTTT. Translation gives CASSPSRTGDEKLFF.

Comment on this clone: The identical CDR3 is also encoded by other nucleotide sequences in the sample. V usage is TRBV30 and J usage is TRBJ2-3, with 8 bases identical to TRBD1. Looked up from germline, CDR1 is GTSNPN and CDR2 is SVGIG (reference sequence). After removal of 4 bases from V and 3 bases from J, the junction contained 3 bases not matched to a gene. The CDR3 contains 13 residues. The CDR3 protein is CAWTGGWTDTQYF. The DNA of the CDR3 is TGTGCCTGGACAGGGGGCTGGACAGATACGCAGTATTTT.

The CDR3 here is CASSFVSGGDQETQYF. CDR3 bases: TGTGCCAGCAGCTTCGTTAGCGGGGGGGACCAAGAGACCCAGTACTTC. V gene TRBV13 combines with J gene TRBJ2-5; the match to TRBD2 covers 11 bases. From germline, CDR1 is PRHDT and CDR2 FYEKMQ (reference sequence). This CDR3 has 16 amino acids. J gave up 0 bases and V 3 bases, and 3 bases lay outside the gene matches. Variable domain in full (rest from reference TRBV13 and TRBJ2-5): AAGVIQSPRHLIKEKRETATLKCYPIPRHDTVYWYQQGPGQDPQFLISFYEKMQSDKGSIPDRFSAQQFSDYHSELNMSSLELGDSALYFCASSFVSGGDQETQYFGPGTRLLVL.